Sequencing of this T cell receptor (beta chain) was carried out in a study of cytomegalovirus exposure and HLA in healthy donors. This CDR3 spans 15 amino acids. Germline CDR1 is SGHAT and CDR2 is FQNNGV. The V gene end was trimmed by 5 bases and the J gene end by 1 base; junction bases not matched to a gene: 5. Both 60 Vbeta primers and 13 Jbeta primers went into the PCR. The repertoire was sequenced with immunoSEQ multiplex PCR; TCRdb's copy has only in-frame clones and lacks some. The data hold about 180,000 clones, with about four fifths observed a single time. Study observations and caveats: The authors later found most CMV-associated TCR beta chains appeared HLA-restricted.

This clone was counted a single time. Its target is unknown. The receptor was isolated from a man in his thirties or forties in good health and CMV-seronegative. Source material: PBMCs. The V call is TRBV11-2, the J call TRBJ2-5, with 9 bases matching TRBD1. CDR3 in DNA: TGTGCCAGCAGCCCCCGGGACAGGGTCCAAGAGACCCAGTACTTC. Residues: CASSPRDRVQETQYF. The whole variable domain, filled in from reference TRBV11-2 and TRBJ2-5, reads EAGVAQSPRYKIIEKRQSVAFWCNPISGHATLYWYQQILGQGPKLLIQFQNNGVVDDSQLPKDRFSAERLKGVDSTLKIQPAKLEDSAVYLCASSPRDRVQETQYFGPGTRLLVL.